Following are 26 T cell receptor beta chains from one sample sequenced in a study of blood T cell repertoires in COVID-19. The protocol was immunoSEQ multiplex PCR, while the TCRdb copy is restricted to in-frame clones and leaves out a portion. This table holds roughly 380,000 clones, approximately 91% found once. Material for sequencing was PBMCs or T cells enriched from blood (not recorded which). Receptor source: a woman under 40 who had been exposed to COVID-19.

The rearrangement joins TRBV2 to TRBJ1-4, with 8 bases matching TRBD1. This CDR3 contains 13 residues. Germline V gene sequence: CDR1 SNHLY, CDR2 FYNNEI. V trimming: 8 bases; J trimming: 8 bases; junction bases outside the gene matches: 7. This CDR3 is CASYPRDREKLFF. CDR3 coding DNA: TGTGCCAGCTACCCCAGGGACAGGGAAAAACTGTTTTTT.

This clone is a singleton in its sample. The J gene is TRBJ2-2, the V gene TRBV7-9, with 12 bases aligning to TRBD2. CDR3 size: 17 residues. Germline loops: CDR1 SEHNR, CDR2 FQNEAQ (reference sequence). The V segment lost 8 bases and the J segment 6 bases; nucleotides outside the gene matches: 13. Here the CDR3 reads CASPPTSGRIESGELFF. CDR3 DNA sequence: TGTGCCAGCCCCCCGACTAGCGGGAGAATTGAATCCGGGGAGCTGTTTTTT. The entire variable domain, with the rest obtained from reference TRBV7-9 and TRBJ2-2, is as follows: DTGVSQNPRHKITKRGQNVTFRCDPISEHNRLYWYRQTLGQGPEFLTYFQNEAQLEKSRLLSDRFSAERPKGSFSTLEIQRTEQGDSAMYLCASPPTSGRIESGELFFGEGSRLTVL.

The V gene is TRBV9, the J gene TRBJ2-7, with 10 bases lining up with TRBD1. In germline, CDR1 is SGDLS, CDR2 YYNGEE. The CDR3 consists of 15 residues. Trimming took 3 bases from V and 2 from J; bases not matched to a gene: 5. Here the CDR3 reads CASSAGQGGTYEQYF. In DNA, the CDR3 is TGTGCCAGCAGCGCAGGACAGGGGGGGACCTACGAGCAGTACTTC.

This clone has just one count. V is TRBV5-4 and J is TRBJ1-1; weak D call: TRBD1 (6 bases). Trimming pared 3 bases from V and 0 bases from J, leaving 15 bases between. This CDR3 comprises 16 residues. Germline CDR1 is SGHNT and CDR2 is YYREEE (reference sequence). CDR3 loop: CASSSGGGGLNTEAFF. As DNA, the CDR3 is TGTGCCAGCAGCTCCGGGGGGGGCGGGCTGAACACTGAAGCTTTCTTT.

The rearrangement uses TRBV19 and TRBJ2-3; TRBD1 agrees at 8 bases. CDR1 is LNHDA, CDR2 SQIVND, per germline (reference sequence). Unmatched junction bases numbered 5, after V lost 9 bases and J lost 0 bases. The CDR3 totals 14 residues. CDR3 coding DNA: TGTGCCAGCTCCTGGACAGGGAGCACAGATACGCAGTATTTT. The encoded protein is CASSWTGSTDTQYF.

This rearrangement joins TRBV2 to TRBJ1-2; TRBD1 matches at 7 bases. V shed 0 bases, J shed 6 bases, and the junction held 10 bases outside the gene matches. The CDR3 is 16 residues long. Germline V gene sequence: CDR1 SNHLY, CDR2 FYNNEI. The CDR3 nucleotides are TGTGCCAGCAGTGAAGCCCCGGGGACAGTGGATGATGGCTACACCTTC. Translated, it gives CASSEAPGTVDDGYTF.

Of note for this clone: The identical CDR3 is also encoded by other nucleotide sequences in the sample. The genes are TRBV29-1 and TRBJ1-1; D is uncertain. The V and J ends lost 0 bases and 4 bases respectively, with 6 bases between them. Germline V gene sequence: CDR1 SQVTM, CDR2 ANQGSEA. This CDR3 spans 12 amino acids. CDR3 sequence (DNA): TGCAGCGTTGAAGAGGGCCCCACTGAAGCTTTCTTT. Its protein is CSVEEGPTEAFF.

This clone showed up just once. The chain is built from TRBV3-1 (or the pseudogene TRBV3-2) and TRBJ2-1, with a possible D match to TRBD2 (6 bases). Between the trimmed V and J ends, which lost 5 bases and 7 bases, there was a span of 24 bases. Germline loops: CDR1 LGHDT, CDR2 YNNKEL (reference sequence). There are 17 residues in the CDR3. CDR3 nucleotide sequence: TGTGCCAGCAGCGCCCGTAAAGACTCTCTCGGGGGTAATGAGCAGTTCTTC. Its protein product is CASSARKDSLGGNEQFF.

This clone has only a few counts. The chain links TRBV7-9 to TRBJ1-2; D ambiguous. This CDR3 is 13 amino acids long. Trimming removed 8 bases from V and 4 bases from J, with 14 bases in between. Per the germline V gene, CDR1 is SEHNR and CDR2 is FQNEAQ (reference sequence). CDR3 DNA: TGTGCCAGCGGCGGCGGAGGATTCTATGGCTACACCTTC. This encodes CASGGGGFYGYTF.

The chain recombines TRBV12-5 with TRBJ2-7; maybe TRBD1 (6 bases). With 0 bases removed from V and 2 bases from J, the gap between germline ends came to 11 bases. There are 15 residues in the CDR3. CDR1 and CDR2 (germline): LGHNT, FRNRAP. Written as DNA, the CDR3 is TGTGCTAGTGGTTTGGTACTGGGACACCCCTACGAGCAGTACTTC. It codes for CASGLVLGHPYEQYF.

The chain couples TRBV5-8 to TRBJ1-6, with D tentatively TRBD1 (5 bases). This CDR3 comprises 11 residues. Germline V gives CDR1 SGHTS, CDR2 YDEGEE. Deletions cut 3 bases from V and 13 bases from J, with 8 bases between. DNA of the CDR3: TGTGCCAGCAGCTGGGGGGTGCCCCTCCACTTT. It yields the protein CASSWGVPLHF.

This chain uses TRBV18 with TRBJ1-1; perhaps TRBD1 as D (6 bases). The germline V and J ends were trimmed by 0 bases and 1 base, with 9 bases remaining between them. This CDR3 region has 15 residues. Germline loops: CDR1 KGHSH, CDR2 LQKENI. DNA for the CDR3: TGTGCCAGCTCACCACCCGGGGGGCGGAACACTGAAGCTTTCTTT. Translated: CASSPPGGRNTEAFF.

This chain connects TRBV2 to TRBJ1-1; the match to TRBD1 covers 7 bases. The CDR3 extends over 15 amino acids. CDR1 SNHLY and CDR2 FYNNEI come from the germline V gene. Trimming at V came to 7 bases and at J to 0 bases, leaving 8 bases not matched to a gene. The CDR3 DNA reads TGTGCCAGCAACGGACAGGCTGGGATGAACACTGAAGCTTTCTTT. Translated: CASNGQAGMNTEAFF.

This chain connects TRBV7-9 to TRBJ2-5; weak D call: TRBD1 (6 bases). V dropped 4 bases and J dropped 4 bases, with 16 bases sitting between them. The CDR3 consists of 15 residues. Germline V gives CDR1 SEHNR, CDR2 FQNEAQ (reference sequence). The CDR3 DNA sequence: TGTGCCAGCAGCTCCCGGGACACGGGCGGAGAGACCCAGTACTTC. Translated, it gives CASSSRDTGGETQYF.

CDR3 residues: CASSSTRDRTNYGYTF. In nucleotides, the CDR3 is TGTGCCAGCAGTTCAACGCGGGACAGGACAAACTATGGCTACACCTTC. The rearrangement joins TRBV6-6 to TRBJ1-2, with 8 bases fitting TRBD1. V shed 4 bases and J 2 bases; nucleotides not matched to a gene: 9. The CDR3 runs 16 residues. Germline V lookup: CDR1 MNHNY, CDR2 SVGAGI (reference sequence).

This chain joins TRBV9 and TRBJ2-3, with TRBD1 matching 8 bases. This CDR3 spans 15 amino acids. Germline assignment: CDR1 SGDLS and CDR2 YYNGEE. Germline trimming cut 3 bases from V and 4 bases from J; bases unmatched to any gene: 7. Here the CDR3 DNA reads TGTGCCAGCAGCGGGGGACAGGCAGCCCCAGATACGCAGTATTTT. It codes for CASSGGQAAPDTQYF.

This clone was found a few times. The chain links TRBV5-1 to TRBJ2-2; 12 nucleotides align to TRBD2. The CDR3 consists of 20 residues. The V and J ends lost 1 base and 0 bases, in that order; junction bases with no gene match: 10. Looked up from germline, CDR1 is SGHRS and CDR2 is YFSETQ. Written as DNA, the CDR3 is TGCGCCAGCAGCTTGCCCCCCGGGACTAGCGGGTCTACGAACACCGGGGAGCTGTTTTTT. This codes for CASSLPPGTSGSTNTGELFF.

The gene calls are TRBV28 and TRBJ1-5, with 7 bases matching TRBD1. V lost 6 bases, J lost 1 base, and 9 bases stayed unmatched. The CDR3 consists of 16 residues. Per the germline V gene, CDR1 is MDHEN and CDR2 is SYDVKM. The CDR3 reads CASSSGGGQSNQPQHF. CDR3 bases: TGTGCCAGCAGCTCCGGGGGGGGACAGAGCAATCAGCCCCAGCATTTT.

This clone was detected once. The CDR3 region has the DNA TGTGCCAGCAGTCTACAGGGTCTCAATCAGCCCCAGCATTTT. Translating gives CASSLQGLNQPQHF. The genes are TRBV27 and TRBJ1-5; D possibly corresponds to TRBD1 (6 bases). The CDR3 is 14 amino acids. Germline CDR1 and CDR2: MNHEY and SMNVEV (reference sequence). V lost 5 bases, J lost 3 bases, and 11 bases lay in between.

The rearrangement links TRBV27 to TRBJ2-1; no definite D call. The CDR3 has 14 residues. Germline V gene data show CDR1 as MNHEY and CDR2 as SMNVEV (reference sequence). V lost 3 bases and J lost 0, with 6 bases in between. The CDR3 DNA reads TGTGCCAGCAGTTTTTCGTCCTCCTACAATGAGCAGTTCTTC. This sequence encodes CASSFSSSYNEQFF.

The chain carries TRBV28 and TRBJ1-4, with D unclear. The CDR3 covers 16 residues. CDR1 and CDR2 (germline): MDHEN, SYDVKM. The V end was cut by 5 bases, the J end by 10 bases, with 23 bases between. DNA of the CDR3: TGTGCCAGCAGTCTGTCGGGCGGGAGGGATATCGGAAAACTGTTTTTT. It specifies CASSLSGGRDIGKLFF.

This chain uses TRBV27 with TRBJ2-1, with a tentative D call TRBD2 (5 bases). Trimming left V 2 bases short and J 2 bases short, with 16 bases between. The CDR3 has 17 amino acids. Germline V CDR1 and CDR2: MNHEY, SMNVEV (reference sequence). CDR3 in amino acids: CASSLDYYSTTYNEQFF. The DNA of the CDR3 is TGTGCCAGCAGTTTAGACTACTACTCTACCACCTACAATGAGCAGTTCTTC.

The chain recombines TRBV5-5 with TRBJ1-3; 8 bases match TRBD1. Germline V CDR1 and CDR2: SGHKS, YYEKEE (reference sequence). This CDR3 is 14 amino acids long. Germline trimming cut 7 bases from V and 4 bases from J; bases unmatched to any gene: 7. The CDR3 is CASHGQGGGNTIYF. The CDR3 bases are TGTGCCAGCCATGGACAGGGTGGAGGAAACACCATATATTTT.

The chain is built from TRBV28 and TRBJ2-5; 7 bases align to TRBD1. The V segment lost 7 bases and the J segment 1 base; nucleotides outside the gene matches: 3. CDR1 MDHEN and CDR2 SYDVKM come from the germline V gene. This CDR3 is 13 amino acids long. CDR3 sequence reads: CASTQGIQETQYF. The CDR3 DNA sequence: TGTGCCAGCACACAGGGGATCCAAGAGACCCAGTACTTC.

The genes are TRBV18 and TRBJ2-1; TRBD2 might be the D (6 bases). V dropped 1 base and J dropped 7 bases, with 17 bases sitting between them. The CDR3 consists of 16 residues. The germline CDR1 and CDR2 sequences are KGHSH and LQKENI. The CDR3 here is CASSPRSTGELNEQFF. CDR3 DNA: TGTGCCAGCTCACCACGATCAACGGGAGAATTGAATGAGCAGTTCTTC.

V usage is TRBV24-1 and J usage is TRBJ2-1, with 10 bases identical to TRBD2. Looked up from germline, CDR1 is KGHDR and CDR2 is SFDVKD. The length of the CDR3 is 17 residues. V dropped 12 bases and J dropped 5; count of bases not matched to a gene: 18. The CDR3 DNA sequence: TGTGCCTCCTCTCAAGGGAGCAGGGGACTAGCGAACAATGAGCAGTTCTTC. As protein: CASSQGSRGLANNEQFF.